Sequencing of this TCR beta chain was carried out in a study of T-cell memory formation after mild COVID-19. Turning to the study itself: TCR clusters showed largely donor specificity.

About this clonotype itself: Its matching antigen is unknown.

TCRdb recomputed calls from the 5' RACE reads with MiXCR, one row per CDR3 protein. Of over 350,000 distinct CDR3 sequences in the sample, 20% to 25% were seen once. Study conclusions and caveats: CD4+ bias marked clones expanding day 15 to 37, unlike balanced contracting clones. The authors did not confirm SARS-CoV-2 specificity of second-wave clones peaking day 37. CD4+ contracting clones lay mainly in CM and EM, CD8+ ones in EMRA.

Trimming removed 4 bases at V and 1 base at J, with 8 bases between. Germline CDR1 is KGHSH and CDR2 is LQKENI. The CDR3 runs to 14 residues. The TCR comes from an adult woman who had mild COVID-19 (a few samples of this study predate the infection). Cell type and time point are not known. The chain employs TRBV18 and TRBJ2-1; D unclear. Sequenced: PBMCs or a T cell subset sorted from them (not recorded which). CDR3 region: CASSQLSSYNEQFF. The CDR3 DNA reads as TGTGCCAGCTCACAGTTGAGTTCCTACAATGAGCAGTTCTTC. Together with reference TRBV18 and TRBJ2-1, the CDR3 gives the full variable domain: NAGVMQNPRHLVRRRGQEARLRCSPMKGHSHVYWYRQLPEEGLKFMVYLQKENIIDESGMPKERFSAEFPKEGPSILRIQQVVRGDSAAYFCASSQLSSYNEQFFGPGTRLTVL.